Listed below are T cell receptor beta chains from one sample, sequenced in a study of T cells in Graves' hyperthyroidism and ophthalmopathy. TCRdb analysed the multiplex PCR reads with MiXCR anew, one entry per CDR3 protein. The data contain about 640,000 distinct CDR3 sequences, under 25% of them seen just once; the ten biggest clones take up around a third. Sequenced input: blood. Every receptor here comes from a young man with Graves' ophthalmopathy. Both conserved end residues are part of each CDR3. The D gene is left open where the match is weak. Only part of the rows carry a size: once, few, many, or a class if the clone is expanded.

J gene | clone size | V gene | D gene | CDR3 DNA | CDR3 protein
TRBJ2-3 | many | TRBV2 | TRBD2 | TGTGCCAGCAAGGCGGGAGGGCCTTTGAATGCAGATACGCAGTATTTT | CASKAGGPLNADTQYF
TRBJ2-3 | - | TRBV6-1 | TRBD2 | TGTGCCAGCAGTGATCGGATTAGCGGGAGTACAGATACGCAGTATTTT | CASSDRISGSTDTQYF
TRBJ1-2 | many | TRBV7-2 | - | TGTGCCAGCAGCCCCGGGCCTGAAGGATTGGGCTACACCTTC | CASSPGPEGLGYTF
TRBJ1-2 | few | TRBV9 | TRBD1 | TGTGCCAGCAGCGTAGAGGGACAGGGGGCGCGGGGCTACACCTTC | CASSVEGQGARGYTF
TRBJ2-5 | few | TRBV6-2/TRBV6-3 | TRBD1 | TGTGCCAGCAGTCCTAGCTGGGACAGCAACCAAGAGACCCAGTACTTC | CASSPSWDSNQETQYF
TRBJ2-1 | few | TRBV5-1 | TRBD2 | TGCGCCAGCAGCTTGGGTGGGACTAGCGATCACAATGAGCAGTTCTTC | CASSLGGTSDHNEQFF
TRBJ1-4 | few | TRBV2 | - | TGTGCCAGCAGTTGGGTGCCCACTAATGAAAAACTGTTTTTT | CASSWVPTNEKLFF
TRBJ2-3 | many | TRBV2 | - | TGTGCCAGCAGTAATCGGTTACGTGGGTATGATACGCAGTATTTT | CASSNRLRGYDTQYF
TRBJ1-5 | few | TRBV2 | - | TGTGCCAGCAGTCCCGCGGGGGGGCAGGTCAATCAGCCCCAGCATTTT | CASSPAGGQVNQPQHF
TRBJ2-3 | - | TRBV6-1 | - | TGTGCCAGCAGTGAAGATCGGTATACGCAGTATTTT | CASSEDRYTQYF
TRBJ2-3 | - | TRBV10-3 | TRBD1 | TGTGCCATCAGTGAGTCCCGGGGACAGGGGGCGAATACGCAGTATTTT | CAISESRGQGANTQYF
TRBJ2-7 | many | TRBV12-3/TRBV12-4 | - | TGTGCCAGCAGTCCGACCCAGGCCTACGAGCAGTACTTC | CASSPTQAYEQYF
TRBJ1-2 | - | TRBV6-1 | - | TGTGCCAGCAGTCAGCCGGGACAATCAGCTGGCTACACCTTC | CASSQPGQSAGYTF
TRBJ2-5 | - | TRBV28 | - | TGTGCCAGCAGTTTAGTTCACCAAGAGACCCAGTACTTC | CASSLVHQETQYF
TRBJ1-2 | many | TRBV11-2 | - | TGTGCCAGCAGCTTATCGACAGGCATCCAACGTGGCTACACCTTC | CASSLSTGIQRGYTF
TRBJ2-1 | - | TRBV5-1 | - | TGCGCCAGTACCTGGGGGGGGGCTAATGAGCAGTTCTTC | CASTWGGANEQFF
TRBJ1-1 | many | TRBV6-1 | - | TGTGCCAGCAGGAGGGGGAACACTGAAGCTTTCTTT | CASRRGNTEAFF
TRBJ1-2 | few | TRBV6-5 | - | TGTGCCAGCAGTTACGAACGGGCAGACTATGGCTACACCTTC | CASSYERADYGYTF
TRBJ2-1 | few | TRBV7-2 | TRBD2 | TGTGCCAGCAGCTTAATGGGGGGGTTGAGCTCCTACAATGAGCAGTTCTTC | CASSLMGGLSSYNEQFF
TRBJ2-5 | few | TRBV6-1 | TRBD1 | TGTGCCAGCAGACTCAACAGGGGGCGAGAGACCCAGTACTTC | CASRLNRGRETQYF
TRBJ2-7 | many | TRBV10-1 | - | TGCGCCAGCAGTGAAGGGACTTACCTCTACGAGCAGTACTTC | CASSEGTYLYEQYF
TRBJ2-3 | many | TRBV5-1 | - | TGCGCCAGCAGCTTGGAGGCGGGTGGCACAGATACGCAGTATTTT | CASSLEAGGTDTQYF
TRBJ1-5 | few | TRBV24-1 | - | TGTGCCACCAGGGCCTCCGGAGGGTCCAATCAGCCCCAGCATTTT | CATRASGGSNQPQHF
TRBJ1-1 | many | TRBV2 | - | TGTGCCAGCAGTAGCCAGGAGAACACTGAAGCTTTCTTT | CASSSQENTEAFF
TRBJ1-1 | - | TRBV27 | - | TGTGCCAGCAGTTTATCTCACAGGGTGATGAACACTGAAGCTTTCTTT | CASSLSHRVMNTEAFF
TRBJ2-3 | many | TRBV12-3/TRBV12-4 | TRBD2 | TGTGCCAGCACCCTACTAGCGGGTCGCACAGATACGCAGTATTTT | CASTLLAGRTDTQYF
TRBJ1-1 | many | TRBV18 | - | TGTGCCAGCTCACTGGACAGCCTAAACACTGAAGCTTTCTTT | CASSLDSLNTEAFF
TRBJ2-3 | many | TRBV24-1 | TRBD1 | TGTGCCACCAGTGAACGGACAGGGAAGGCAGATACGCAGTATTTT | CATSERTGKADTQYF
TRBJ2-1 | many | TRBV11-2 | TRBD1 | TGTGCCAGCAGGCTATCGACAGGGGGCAATGAGCAGTTCTTC | CASRLSTGGNEQFF
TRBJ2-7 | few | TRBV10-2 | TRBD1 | TGCGCCAGCGGAGACCGGGACAGACTCTACGAGCAGTACTTC | CASGDRDRLYEQYF
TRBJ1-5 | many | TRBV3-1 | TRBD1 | TGTGCCAGCCCGGACAGGGCGGGCAATCAGCCCCAGCATTTT | CASPDRAGNQPQHF
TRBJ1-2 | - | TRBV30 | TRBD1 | TGTGCCTGGCTAAGTGCAGGACAGGGGCAAGGCTACACCTTC | CAWLSAGQGQGYTF
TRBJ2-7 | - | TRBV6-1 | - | TGTGCCAGCGGATACATCGGCTACGAGCAGTACTTC | CASGYIGYEQYF
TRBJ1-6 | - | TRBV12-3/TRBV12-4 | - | TGTGCCAGCAGGCCTCGGACCGCACCCCTCCACTTT | CASRPRTAPLHF
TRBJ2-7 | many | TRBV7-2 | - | TGTGCCAGCAGCTTAGAGGTCGGCGAGCAGTACTTC | CASSLEVGEQYF
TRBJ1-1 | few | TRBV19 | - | TGTGCCAGTAGTATTCAACACAACACTGAAGCTTTCTTT | CASSIQHNTEAFF
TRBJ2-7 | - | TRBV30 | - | TGTGCCTGGAGTATCGGCGGACCCTACGAGCAGTACTTC | CAWSIGGPYEQYF
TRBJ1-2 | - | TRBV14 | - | TGTGCCAGCAGCCAGGTTTCGGTGGGGGGCTACACCTTC | CASSQVSVGGYTF
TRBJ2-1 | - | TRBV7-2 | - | TGTGCCAGCAGCTTAGAAGGCAGTTGGGGCTCCTACAATGAGCAGTTCTTC | CASSLEGSWGSYNEQFF